The rows below give T cell receptor beta chains drawn from one sample of a study of vaccination and CD4 T cells after COVID-19. MiXCR, applied by TCRdb to the PCR reads, yields one record per CDR3 protein. The profile shows fewer than 20,000 distinct CDR3 sequences, 45% to 65% of them singletons. Their antigens remain unidentified. The sample was CD4+ T cells from blood, cultured in vitro. The source is a human donor who had recovered from COVID-19. Each CDR3 is given with its conserved first and last residue. Rows give clone size only sometimes, using once, few, many, or a class for an expanded clone.

V: TRBV2; size: -; CDR3: CASSEGRIAIRAYGYTF
V: TRBV3-1; size: -; CDR3: CASSHGGRLMSSYNSPLHF
V: TRBV28; size: -; CDR3: CATQRGPINYGYTF
V: TRBV20-1; size: -; CDR3: CSARPSGAVDTQYF
V: TRBV6-2/TRBV6-3; size: -; CDR3: CASSYQKRTSGRITDTQYF
V: TRBV15; size: -; CDR3: CATSRDRASGRVEQFF
V: TRBV7-2; size: -; CDR3: CASSSLTWVQFF
V: TRBV24-1; size: once; CDR3: CATSDPTNYNEQFF
V: TRBV20-1; size: -; CDR3: CSARDPQVGRGTQYF
V: TRBV21-1; size: few; CDR3: CASRVTSGRGELFF
V: TRBV20-1; size: once; CDR3: CSAGRTLRETQYF
V: TRBV19; size: -; CDR3: CASSIWAQPQPQHF
V: TRBV11-3; size: -; CDR3: CASSKNGRGNTGELFF
V: TRBV20-1; size: -; CDR3: CSATSGGQAISGNTIYF
V: TRBV10-2; size: -; CDR3: CASSESTATNEKLFF
V: TRBV20-1; size: -; CDR3: CSASPATGTEANVLTF
V: TRBV6-5; size: few; CDR3: CASSLGGSDTEAFF
V: TRBV2; size: -; CDR3: CASTAGGDTQYF
V: TRBV27; size: -; CDR3: CASSLEWAGPNSPLHF
V: TRBV15; size: few; CDR3: CATSLQANTEAFF
V: TRBV20-1; size: -; CDR3: CSARDGTDPGNEQFF
V: TRBV12-3/TRBV12-4; size: -; CDR3: CASCPSYGGSTSPLHF
V: TRBV6-1; size: few; CDR3: CASSDSATLGNQPQHF
V: TRBV19; size: few; CDR3: CASSIVQGAANYGYTF
V: TRBV5-1; size: -; CDR3: CASSPDGQGVWTEAFF
V: TRBV5-1; size: -; CDR3: CASAQGSGSYGYTF
V: TRBV4-2; size: once; CDR3: CASSQLWSGTGRSVLFF
V: TRBV15; size: -; CDR3: CATSRSPRGTAEKLFF
V: TRBV30; size: -; CDR3: CAWSVGARGYTF
V: TRBV3-1; size: -; CDR3: CASSHERTGCDLAEAFF
V: TRBV9; size: few; CDR3: CASSPQTSSYEQYF
V: TRBV19; size: -; CDR3: CASSFSTGANSPLHF